Following are 2 T cell receptor beta chains from one sample sequenced in a study of blood T cell repertoires in COVID-19. The assay was immunoSEQ multiplex PCR, and TCRdb's table has in-frame clones only and misses some. There are about 120,000 clones in the sample; 70% to 90% occur only once, and 3% to 5% lies in the top ten. The sample consisted of peripheral blood. All receptors come from a man between 60 and 75 years old with acute or convalescent COVID-19.

The chain recombines TRBV30 with TRBJ1-6, with 9 bases identical to TRBD1. CDR1 and CDR2 from the germline V gene are GTSNPN and SVGIG (reference sequence). The CDR3 is made up of 13 amino acids. The V gene end was trimmed by 3 bases and the J gene end by 7 bases; junction bases not matched to a gene: 1. The CDR3 DNA reads as TGTGCCTGGAGGGACAGGGGCAATTCACCCCTCCACTTT. This translates into CAWRDRGNSPLHF.

The genes are TRBV28 and TRBJ2-7; D is perhaps TRBD1 (5 bases). The V and J ends lost 8 bases and 3 bases respectively, with 14 bases between them. The CDR3 spans 13 residues. Germline V CDR1 and CDR2: MDHEN, SYDVKM. As DNA, the CDR3 is TGTGCCAGCTGTAGGGGTTTTGGCTACGAGCAGTACTTC. Translating it yields CASCRGFGYEQYF. Full variable domain (outside the CDR3, taken from reference TRBV28 and TRBJ2-7): DVKVTQSSRYLVKRTGEKVFLECVQDMDHENMFWYRQDPGLGLRLIYFSYDVKMKEKGDIPEGYSVSREKKERFSLILESASTNQTSMYLCASCRGFGYEQYFGPGTRLTVT.